This T cell receptor (beta chain) was recovered during a study of OX40 agonist ivuxolimab in advanced cancers. TCRdb keeps only in-frame clones here, not all; method: immunoSEQ multiplex PCR. The table records some 63,000 clones, more than 80% of them present only once. From germline, CDR1 is MNHEY and CDR2 SMNVEV (reference sequence). The CDR3 contains 14 residues. The V and J ends lost 1 base and 2 bases respectively, with 9 bases between them. This TCR came from an adult with an advanced solid tumor such as melanoma, head and neck, liver or kidney cancer. The specimen was CD4+ or CD8+ T cells sorted from blood, collected in a trial of the OX40 agonist ivuxolimab. J is TRBJ2-7 and V is TRBV27, with D possibly TRBD1 on 5 matching bases. The CDR3 DNA reads TGTGCCAGCAGTTTATATCTAGGGGCCTACGAGCAGTACTTC. It codes for CASSLYLGAYEQYF.